Listed here are 14 T cell receptor beta chains from one sample, sequenced in a study of tumor and adjacent non-tumor tissue in lung cancer. This sample's RNA came from whole unsorted tissue. Three rounds of nested PCR, following a modified ARM-PCR protocol, produced the TCRbeta library. TCRdb ran MiXCR on the multiplex PCR reads and lists one entry per CDR3 protein. The repertoire has about 200,000 distinct CDR3 sequences, around 71% of them found once; the top ten carry approximately 26%. Sequencing was performed on lung tumor tissue. These receptor sequences come from a man in his 60s with non-small cell lung cancer.

As concerns this clonotype: The junction and the germline gene differ at one end; a read error may be behind it. This rearrangement joins TRBV19 to TRBJ2-3; D is uncertain. The V gene's germline CDR1 is LNHDA and CDR2 SQIVND (reference sequence). The CDR3 spans 14 residues. CDR3 in amino acids: CVSSTARPPDTQYF. Here the CDR3 DNA reads TGTGTCAGTAGTACAGCTAGGCCCCCAGATACGCAGTATTTT.

The chain has TRBV28 and TRBJ1-2; 7 nucleotides agree with TRBD1. V was pared by 6 bases and J by 8 bases, with 9 bases of the junction left unmatched. The CDR3 covers 13 residues. Per the germline V gene, CDR1 is MDHEN and CDR2 is SYDVKM. CDR3 DNA sequence: TGTGCCAGCAGCCAGGGGGGCGATTACGGCTACACCTTC. The encoded protein is CASSQGGDYGYTF.

The chain couples TRBV5-4 to TRBJ1-1, with D perhaps matching TRBD1 (6 bases). Trimming left V 4 bases short and J 6 bases short, with 13 bases between. Germline V CDR1 and CDR2: SGHNT, YYREEE (reference sequence). This CDR3 comprises 13 residues. The CDR3 reads CASSPKRGAEAFF. The CDR3 nucleotides read TGTGCCAGCAGCCCGAAGAGGGGGGCTGAAGCTTTCTTT. The complete variable domain, with remaining parts taken from reference TRBV5-4 and TRBJ1-1, reads ETGVTQSPTHLIKTRGQQVTLRCSSQSGHNTVSWYQQALGQGPQFIFQYYREEENGRGNFPPRFSGLQFPNYSSELNVNALELDDSALYLCASSPKRGAEAFFGQGTRLTVV.

Turning to this clonotype: In this CDR3 the conserved last residue, phenylalanine or tryptophan, is missing, so a read error is likely. The V and J genes are TRBV11-3 and TRBJ2-7; tentative D call: TRBD1 (6 bases). Germline V gives CDR1 SGHNT, CDR2 YENEEA. The length of the CDR3 is 12 residues. The V end lost 5 bases, the J end lost 10 bases, and 15 bases lay between the germline ends. CDR3 coding DNA: TGTGCCAGCAGCCGCGGACAGCCGATTCAGTACTAC. The encoded protein is CASSRGQPIQYY.

This clonotype has only a few counts. This sequence joins TRBV11-2 and TRBJ2-7; D is unclear. Germline CDR1 is SGHAT and CDR2 is FQNNGV. CDR3 length equals 14 residues. The V end was cut by 0 bases, the J end by 2 bases, with 8 bases between. In nucleotides, the CDR3 is TGTGCCAGCAGCTTAGATGGGCGGACCTACGAGCAGTACTTC. It encodes CASSLDGRTYEQYF.

V is TRBV5-5 and J is TRBJ2-7; the match to TRBD1 covers 8 bases. Germline V gene sequence: CDR1 SGHKS, CDR2 YYEKEE (reference sequence). CDR3 length: 15 residues. V shed 5 bases and J 2 bases; nucleotides not matched to a gene: 9. The CDR3 DNA sequence: TGTGCCAGCAGGAGAGAGGCCAGGGGGCCCTACGAGCAGTACTTC. It is translated as CASRREARGPYEQYF.

For this clonotype: An end of the junction differs from the germline gene, which may be a read error. The chain joins TRBV11-2 to TRBJ1-1, with D possibly being TRBD1 (5 bases). CDR1 SGHAT and CDR2 FQNNGV come from the germline V gene. The CDR3 loop spans 14 amino acids. The CDR3: CASSSTGPNTEASF. The CDR3 DNA reads as TGTGCCAGCAGCTCTACGGGACCGAACACTGAAGCTTCCTTT. Based on the CDR3 plus reference TRBV11-2 and TRBJ1-1, the full variable domain is EAGVAQSPRYKIIEKRQSVAFWCNPISGHATLYWYQQILGQGPKLLIQFQNNGVVDDSQLPKDRFSAERLKGVDSTLKIQPAKLEDSAVYLCASSSTGPNTEASFGQGTRLTVV.

The genes are TRBV4-1 and TRBJ2-3; 7 positions match TRBD1. The DNA end is more similar to TRBJ1-5, so the J call may be wrong. Germline lookup yields CDR1 MGHRA and CDR2 YSYEKL. CDR3 length equals 17 residues. The CDR3 loop reads CASSQNPWDSFTDTQHF. The CDR3 DNA reads as TGCGCCAGCAGCCAAAATCCCTGGGACAGCTTCACAGATACGCAGCATTTT.

On this clonotype: As the CDR3 is not closed by the conserved phenylalanine or tryptophan, this likely results from a read error. The gene calls are TRBV6-1 and TRBJ1-5; tentatively, D is TRBD1 (6 bases). Germline loops: CDR1 MNHNS, CDR2 SASEGT. The V end lost 1 base, the J end lost 6 bases, and 13 bases lay between the germline ends. This CDR3 comprises 15 residues. The CDR3 region is CASSEGTGGSQPQHV. The DNA of the CDR3 is TGTGCCAGCAGTGAAGGGACTGGGGGCAGTCAGCCCCAGCATGTT.

About this clonotype: One end of the junction fails to match germline, which may point to a read error. The chain recombines TRBV4-3 with TRBJ2-7; 7 bases are a match to TRBD2. The CDR3 covers 13 residues. The V gene's germline CDR1 is LGHNA and CDR2 YSLEER. This CDR3 reads CASSQGRDYEQYF. The CDR3 DNA reads TGCGCCAGTAGCCAAGGCAGGGACTATGAGCAGTACTTC.

Regarding this clonotype: One end of the junction varies from germline; a read error may be responsible. The chain joins TRBV30 to TRBJ2-1, with D possibly matching TRBD2 (10 bases). This CDR3 has 14 amino acids. Germline V gives CDR1 GTSNPN, CDR2 SVGIG (reference sequence). The CDR3 coding sequence is TGTGTCTGGGACAGGGCTAGCGGGAGAGATGAGCAGTTCTTC. The encoded protein is CVWDRASGRDEQFF. Complete variable domain (other parts from reference TRBV30 and TRBJ2-1): SQTIHQWPATLVQPVGSPLSLECTVEGTSNPNLYWYRQAAGRGLQLLFYSVGIGQISSEVPQNLSASRPQDRQFILSSKKLLLSDSGFYLCVWDRASGRDEQFFGPGTRLTVL.

The V and J genes are TRBV4-3 and TRBJ2-3; perhaps TRBD2 as D (6 bases). V shed 5 bases and J shed 1 base, with 13 bases lying between them. This CDR3 has 15 amino acids. Germline lookup yields CDR1 LGHNA and CDR2 YSLEER. The CDR3 loop is CASSTSRSGTDTQYF. CDR3 sequence (DNA): TGCGCCAGCAGCACTAGCAGGAGTGGCACAGATACGCAGTATTTT.

On this clonotype: The CDR3 does not end in the conserved phenylalanine or tryptophan, so this is likely a read error. The chain employs TRBV11-2 and TRBJ2-3; 9 bases fit TRBD1. V lost 5 bases, J lost 4 bases, and 10 bases stayed unmatched. Germline V gene sequence: CDR1 SGHAT, CDR2 FQNNGV. The CDR3 totals 16 residues. The CDR3 is CASSPLGGQGPDTQYL. The CDR3 nucleotides read TGTGCCAGCAGCCCTCTCGGGGGACAGGGCCCAGATACGCAGTATCTT.

The chain is built from TRBV24-1 and TRBJ2-3; 7 bases align to TRBD2. CDR1 is KGHDR and CDR2 is SFDVKD in the germline V gene. The V and J ends lost 9 bases and 5 bases, in that order; junction bases with no gene match: 7. This CDR3 has 13 residues. CDR3 loop: CATARELKDTQYF. CDR3 in DNA: TGTGCCACCGCGCGGGAGCTGAAAGATACGCAGTATTTT.